These T cell receptor beta chains were read from a single sample in a study of patients and donors after allogeneic stem cell transplantation. MiXCR, run by TCRdb on the RT-PCR reads, gives a single entry per CDR3 protein. The data hold some 230,000 distinct CDR3 sequences, with approximately 14% observed a single time. Sequencing input: blood, either unsorted or a sorted T cell fraction (not recorded which). These receptors came from a human donor who was either an allogeneic HSCT recipient or a stem cell or donor lymphocyte infusion donor (not recorded which). It is not recorded whose cells these are; they may come from a transplant donor. The CDR3 runs from the conserved cysteine through the conserved F or W. Each record gives: J gene, clone size, D gene, V gene, CDR3 length, CDR3 protein, CDR3 DNA. D genes are given only for firm matches. Clone size appears in some rows only: once, few, many, or a class for an expanded clone.

>TRBJ2-3|-|TRBD2|TRBV11-2|16
CASSLLLAGTTDTQYF
TGTGCCAGCAGCTTATTGCTAGCGGGAACCACAGATACGCAGTATTTT
>TRBJ2-7|-|-|TRBV20-1|13
CSASWGRVQEQYF
TGCAGTGCTTCTTGGGGCAGGGTACAAGAGCAGTACTTC
>TRBJ2-1|-|TRBD1|TRBV6-6|11
CASIIKGAQFF
TGTGCCAGCATCATTAAGGGGGCCCAGTTCTTC
>TRBJ2-5|many|-|TRBV6-1|13
CASSQGNQETQYF
TGTGCCAGCAGTCAGGGAAACCAAGAGACCCAGTACTTC
>TRBJ2-5|-|-|TRBV20-1|13
CSGKGGPQETQYF
TGCAGTGGGAAGGGGGGACCCCAAGAGACCCAGTACTTC
>TRBJ1-2|-|-|TRBV2|16
CASSESRTALSSGYTF
TGTGCCAGCAGTGAGTCCAGGACAGCACTTTCGTCTGGCTACACCTTC
>TRBJ2-7|many|-|TRBV20-1|13
CSASRGAAYEQYF
TGCAGTGCTAGTAGGGGGGCCGCGTACGAGCAGTACTTC
>TRBJ2-3|few|-|TRBV12-3/TRBV12-4|13
CASTKGGTDTQYF
TGTGCCAGCACGAAGGGGGGCACAGATACGCAGTATTTT
>TRBJ2-1|few|-|TRBV5-6|12
CASSLLGYEQFF
TGTGCCAGCAGCTTGTTGGGGTATGAGCAGTTCTTC
>TRBJ2-3|many|-|TRBV20-1|15
CSARDGAGSTDTQYF
TGCAGTGCTAGAGATGGTGCAGGGAGCACAGATACGCAGTATTTT
>TRBJ2-7|many|-|TRBV21-1|15
CARDLGGGWNYEQYF
TGTGCCAGGGATCTGGGCGGGGGCTGGAACTACGAGCAGTACTTC
>TRBJ1-1|many|-|TRBV3-1|13
CASSQARGTEAFF
TGTGCCAGCAGCCAAGCCCGGGGGACTGAAGCTTTCTTT
>TRBJ2-7|few|-|TRBV6-5|14
CASSYDKQGYEQYF
TGTGCCAGCAGTTACGACAAACAGGGTTACGAGCAGTACTTC
>TRBJ2-1|-|TRBD2|TRBV7-2|15
CASSAGGSPYNEQFF
TGTGCCAGCAGCGCGGGGGGAAGCCCCTACAATGAGCAGTTCTTC
>TRBJ1-6|-|TRBD1|TRBV12-3/TRBV12-4|18
CASSNGTGGLLFGSPLHF
TGTGCCAGCAGTAACGGGACAGGGGGCCTTTTGTTTGGTTCACCCCTCCACTTT
>TRBJ2-3|-|-|TRBV5-6|14
CASSLVGFADTQYF
TGTGCCAGCAGCTTGGTGGGGTTCGCAGATACGCAGTATTTT
>TRBJ2-7|many|-|TRBV29-1|12
CSVEHGTTEQYF
TGCAGCGTTGAACACGGAACGACCGAGCAGTACTTC
>TRBJ1-1|once|-|TRBV7-2|14
CASSLAQSNTEAFF
TGTGCCAGCAGCTTAGCACAGTCGAACACTGAAGCTTTCTTT
>TRBJ1-5|few|-|TRBV30|14
CAWIWRKHNQPQHF
TGTGCCTGGATCTGGCGGAAACACAATCAGCCCCAGCATTTT
>TRBJ2-3|-|TRBD2|TRBV9|17
CASRPPGLAGKGDTQYF
TGTGCCAGCAGACCACCGGGACTAGCGGGAAAAGGGGATACGCAGTATTTT
>TRBJ1-1|many|TRBD1|TRBV20-1|15
CSARDIRGPNTEAFF
TGCAGTGCTAGAGATATAAGGGGGCCTAACACTGAAGCTTTCTTT
>TRBJ2-7|-|-|TRBV7-6|13
CASSRGVSYEQYF
TGTGCCAGCAGCCGCGGGGTCTCCTACGAGCAGTACTTC
>TRBJ1-6|many|-|TRBV12-3/TRBV12-4|15
CASSLQRGFNSPLHF
TGTGCCAGCAGTCTTCAGCGGGGGTTTAATTCACCCCTCCACTTT
>TRBJ2-3|-|TRBD1|TRBV6-2/TRBV6-3|16
CASSLGQGRFTDTQYF
TGTGCCAGCAGTCTCGGACAGGGGAGGTTCACAGATACGCAGTATTTT